This is a list of T cell receptor beta chains from one sample in a study of cytomegalovirus exposure and HLA in healthy donors. Repertoires were generated with immunoSEQ multiplex PCR, while TCRdb's copy carries only in-frame clones and drops some. Among some 150,000 clones listed, about 85% were seen once. The sample was PBMCs. These receptors were obtained from a human donor in good health. The CDR3 runs from the conserved cysteine through the conserved F or W. A D gene is named only where the DNA matches it firmly. Clone size, where shown, is once, few, many, or a class for clones that have expanded.

cdr3_nt: TGTGCCAGCAGTTTAGGGAGGGTATACGAGCAGTACTTC; cdr3_aa: CASSLGRVYEQYF; d_call: TRBD2; v_call: TRBV27; clone_size: NA; j_call: TRBJ2-7; cdr3_length: 13
cdr3_nt: TGCGCCAGCAGCTTGGGTTGGACAGCTACCTACGAGCAGTACTTC; cdr3_aa: CASSLGWTATYEQYF; d_call: NA; v_call: TRBV5-1; clone_size: NA; j_call: TRBJ2-7; cdr3_length: 15
cdr3_nt: TGCGCCAGCAGCTTCACAGGGGGCGCGAACTATGGCTACACCTTC; cdr3_aa: CASSFTGGANYGYTF; d_call: TRBD1; v_call: TRBV5-1; clone_size: NA; j_call: TRBJ1-2; cdr3_length: 15
cdr3_nt: TGTGCCAGCAGTTCCCTTCAGGGACTCTCCTACGAGCAGTACTTC; cdr3_aa: CASSSLQGLSYEQYF; d_call: NA; v_call: TRBV27; clone_size: NA; j_call: TRBJ2-7; cdr3_length: 15
cdr3_nt: TGTGCCAGCAGCTCCCGCATCGGGCGGCGGGGGTTAAACACTGAAGCTTTCTTT; cdr3_aa: CASSSRIGRRGLNTEAFF; d_call: NA; v_call: TRBV5-6; clone_size: NA; j_call: TRBJ1-1; cdr3_length: 18
cdr3_nt: TGTGCCAGCAGTTTGGGGACAGGTCCCTACGAGCAGTACTTC; cdr3_aa: CASSLGTGPYEQYF; d_call: TRBD1; v_call: TRBV27; clone_size: few; j_call: TRBJ2-7; cdr3_length: 14
cdr3_nt: TGTGCCTGGAGCGCAGGCAGGGGGTTGGACTATGGCTACACCTTC; cdr3_aa: CAWSAGRGLDYGYTF; d_call: TRBD1; v_call: TRBV30; clone_size: once; j_call: TRBJ1-2; cdr3_length: 15
cdr3_nt: TGTGCCAGCAGCCAACCCAGACTAGCTCACACCGGGGAGCTGTTTTTT; cdr3_aa: CASSQPRLAHTGELFF; d_call: TRBD2; v_call: TRBV14; clone_size: NA; j_call: TRBJ2-2; cdr3_length: 16
cdr3_nt: TGTGCCAGCAGCCAAGAGCTAGCGGGAGGGCCCGAGCAGTACTTC; cdr3_aa: CASSQELAGGPEQYF; d_call: TRBD2; v_call: TRBV4-2; clone_size: NA; j_call: TRBJ2-7; cdr3_length: 15
cdr3_nt: TGTGCCATCAGTGAGCCCCTAAATGAGCCCCCTTATGGCTACACCTTC; cdr3_aa: CAISEPLNEPPYGYTF; d_call: NA; v_call: TRBV10-3; clone_size: NA; j_call: TRBJ1-2; cdr3_length: 16
cdr3_nt: TGTGCCAGCAGCCTAGGTTCGTCCGGACTGGGCACTGAAGCTTTCTTT; cdr3_aa: CASSLGSSGLGTEAFF; d_call: NA; v_call: TRBV9; clone_size: NA; j_call: TRBJ1-1; cdr3_length: 16
cdr3_nt: TGTGCCAGCAGTTTAGTGTCAGGGGGTCCCCAAGAGACCCAGTACTTC; cdr3_aa: CASSLVSGGPQETQYF; d_call: TRBD1; v_call: TRBV27; clone_size: NA; j_call: TRBJ2-5; cdr3_length: 16
cdr3_nt: TGTGCCACCAGCAGAGAGCAGGGTGGATCCTACAATGAGCAGTTCTTC; cdr3_aa: CATSREQGGSYNEQFF; d_call: NA; v_call: TRBV15; clone_size: few; j_call: TRBJ2-1; cdr3_length: 16
cdr3_nt: TGTGCCAGCAGCGGGGGAGGGGGCAATGAGCAGTTCTTC; cdr3_aa: CASSGGGGNEQFF; d_call: NA; v_call: TRBV7-8; clone_size: NA; j_call: TRBJ2-1; cdr3_length: 13
cdr3_nt: TGCGCCAGCAGCTTGGGACAGGGGGCAGGCTATGGCTACACCTTC; cdr3_aa: CASSLGQGAGYGYTF; d_call: TRBD1; v_call: TRBV5-1; clone_size: NA; j_call: TRBJ1-2; cdr3_length: 15
cdr3_nt: TGTGCCAGCAGTTCTATCGACAGGGTATATGAAAAACTGTTTTTT; cdr3_aa: CASSSIDRVYEKLFF; d_call: TRBD1; v_call: TRBV6-5; clone_size: NA; j_call: TRBJ1-4; cdr3_length: 15
cdr3_nt: TGTGCCAGCAGTAGCCCGGGACAGAGGGCTTTCTTT; cdr3_aa: CASSSPGQRAFF; d_call: TRBD1; v_call: TRBV6-6; clone_size: few; j_call: TRBJ1-1; cdr3_length: 12
cdr3_nt: TGTGCCAGCAGCCTGGTCGATTCGAGCTCCTACGAGCAGTACTTC; cdr3_aa: CASSLVDSSSYEQYF; d_call: NA; v_call: TRBV5-5; clone_size: NA; j_call: TRBJ2-7; cdr3_length: 15
cdr3_nt: TGTGCCACCAGCAGAGACCAGGGTTCTTACCTCGAGCAGTACTTC; cdr3_aa: CATSRDQGSYLEQYF; d_call: NA; v_call: TRBV15; clone_size: NA; j_call: TRBJ2-7; cdr3_length: 15
cdr3_nt: TGTGCCAGCAGCTCCCTGGGACAGCCTTCCTACGAGCAGTACTTC; cdr3_aa: CASSSLGQPSYEQYF; d_call: TRBD1; v_call: TRBV7-9; clone_size: NA; j_call: TRBJ2-7; cdr3_length: 15
cdr3_nt: TGTGCCAGCATGCTAGGGGCGGACAGGATAGGTGAGCAGTTCTTC; cdr3_aa: CASMLGADRIGEQFF; d_call: TRBD1; v_call: TRBV7-2; clone_size: NA; j_call: TRBJ2-1; cdr3_length: 15
cdr3_nt: TGTGCCAGTAGTTTTATAGGGGCTGAAGCTTTCTTT; cdr3_aa: CASSFIGAEAFF; d_call: NA; v_call: TRBV19; clone_size: NA; j_call: TRBJ1-1; cdr3_length: 12
cdr3_nt: TGTGCCAGCATGAGGTCGGGGGTCCTCAATCAGCCCCAGCATTTT; cdr3_aa: CASMRSGVLNQPQHF; d_call: NA; v_call: TRBV2; clone_size: NA; j_call: TRBJ1-5; cdr3_length: 15
cdr3_nt: TGTGCCAGCAGGGAAGGAGTATACGAGCAGTACTTC; cdr3_aa: CASREGVYEQYF; d_call: NA; v_call: TRBV2; clone_size: NA; j_call: TRBJ2-7; cdr3_length: 12
cdr3_nt: TGTGCCAGCAGCCTGACGAGGAGTTCGACTGAAGCTTTCTTT; cdr3_aa: CASSLTRSSTEAFF; d_call: NA; v_call: TRBV7-8; clone_size: NA; j_call: TRBJ1-1; cdr3_length: 14
cdr3_nt: TGTGCCAGCAGCGTAGGCGGCCAGCACTACGAGCAGTACTTC; cdr3_aa: CASSVGGQHYEQYF; d_call: NA; v_call: TRBV9; clone_size: NA; j_call: TRBJ2-7; cdr3_length: 14